This T cell receptor (beta chain) came from a study of monozygotic twins with inflammatory bowel disease. The CDR3 is made up of 14 amino acids. From germline, CDR1 is MNHEY and CDR2 SMNVEV (reference sequence). Study results and limitations: Diversity of TCRbeta measured by inverse Simpson was lower in IBD patients than in healthy co-twins.

TCR libraries were prepared from about 3.5 ug total RNA each. TCRdb re-called the 5' RACE reads and shows each CDR3 protein once, DNA omitted. Across around 380,000 distinct CDR3 sequences, the top ten clones capture around 2.5% of the sample. For this clonotype: The antigen is not known.

The V call is TRBV27, the J call TRBJ2-7. The receptor comes from a human donor with ulcerative colitis or Crohn's disease, or a healthy co-twin of an affected twin (not recorded which). Sequenced input: blood. CDR3 loop: CASIGKSSNYEQYF.